In this sample, the clone carrying this TCR beta chain turned up a few times. This specimen comes from a study of response to subunit inactivated influenza vaccine. CDR1 and CDR2 from the germline V gene are DFQATT and SNEGSKA (reference sequence). V was shortened by 3 bases and J by 4 bases, with 13 bases between the two germline ends. This CDR3 is built from 14 residues. MiXCR, applied by TCRdb to the RT-PCR reads, yields one record per CDR3 protein. Here the sample spans 750,000 to 850,000 distinct CDR3 sequences, about 18% being singletons. V gene TRBV20-1 combines with J gene TRBJ2-1, with D possibly being TRBD2 (6 bases). The source was PBMCs from blood, collected more than 4 days after vaccination. The clonotype was recovered from a man aged 50 to 60 who received an inactivated influenza vaccine. Here the CDR3 DNA reads TGCAGTGCTAGCGGGGGAGCAATATACAATGAGCAGTTCTTC. This gives the protein CSASGGAIYNEQFF.